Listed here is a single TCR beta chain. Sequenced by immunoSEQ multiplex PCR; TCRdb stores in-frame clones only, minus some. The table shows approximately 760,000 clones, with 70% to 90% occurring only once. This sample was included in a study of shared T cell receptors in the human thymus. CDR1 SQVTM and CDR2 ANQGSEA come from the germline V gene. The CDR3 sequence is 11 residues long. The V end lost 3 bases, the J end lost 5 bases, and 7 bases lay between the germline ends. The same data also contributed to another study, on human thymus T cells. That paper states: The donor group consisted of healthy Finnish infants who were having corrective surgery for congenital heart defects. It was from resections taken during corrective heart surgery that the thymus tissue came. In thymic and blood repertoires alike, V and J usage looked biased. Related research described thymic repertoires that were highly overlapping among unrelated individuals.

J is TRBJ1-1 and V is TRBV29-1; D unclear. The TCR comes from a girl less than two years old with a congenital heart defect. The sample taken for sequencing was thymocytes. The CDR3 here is CSVDSETEAFF. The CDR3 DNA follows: TGCAGCGTTGATTCCGAGACTGAAGCTTTCTTT. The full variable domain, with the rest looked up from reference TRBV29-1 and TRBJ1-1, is SAVISQKPSRDICQRGTSLTIQCQVDSQVTMMFWYRQQPGQSLTLIATANQGSEATYESGFVIDKFPISRPNLTFSTLTVSNMSPEDSSIYLCSVDSETEAFFGQGTRLTVV.